This is a list of T cell receptor beta chains from one sample in a study of T cell responses to AZD1222 COVID-19 vaccine. TCRdb's copy holds only in-frame clones and misses some; the assay was immunoSEQ multiplex PCR. In the table there are under 200,000 clones, 91% of which are singletons. The sample here was peripheral blood, taken on day 0 of AZD1222 vaccination. These TCRs come from an adult in good health. CDR3s include the opening cysteine and the closing phenylalanine or tryptophan. A D gene is named only where the DNA matches it firmly. Size values are once, few and many counts, or a class for expanded clones, and some rows have none.

J: TRBJ2-1
D: -
V: TRBV25-1
size: -
DNA: TGTGCCACCCGGTGGGACAATGAGCAGTTCTTC
CDR3: CATRWDNEQFF

J: TRBJ1-1
D: -
V: TRBV7-3
size: -
DNA: TGTGCCAGCAGCTTAAGATCGGTATCAAACACTGAAGCTTTCTTT
CDR3: CASSLRSVSNTEAFF

J: TRBJ1-1
D: -
V: TRBV2
size: once
DNA: TGTGCCAGCAGGGGGGCGAGCACTGAAGCTTTCTTT
CDR3: CASRGASTEAFF

J: TRBJ2-7
D: TRBD2
V: TRBV5-1
size: once
DNA: TGCGCCAGCAGCTTGGCGGGGGGTAGCTACGAGCAGTACTTC
CDR3: CASSLAGGSYEQYF

J: TRBJ1-4
D: -
V: TRBV3-1/TRBV3-2
size: -
DNA: TGTGCCAGCAGCCGGACTAATGAAAAACTGTTTTTT
CDR3: CASSRTNEKLFF

J: TRBJ2-5
D: -
V: TRBV14
size: few
DNA: TGTGCCAGCAGCCAAGTGGCAGGGGCCATTGGGACCCAGTACTTC
CDR3: CASSQVAGAIGTQYF

J: TRBJ2-1
D: TRBD2
V: TRBV5-1
size: -
DNA: TGCGCCAGCAGCCAAGGGACTAGCGGATCCAATGAACAGTTCTTC
CDR3: CASSQGTSGSNEQFF

J: TRBJ2-2
D: TRBD1
V: TRBV19
size: -
DNA: TGTGCCAGTGCCGGGACAGTCAACACCGGGGAGCTGTTTTTT
CDR3: CASAGTVNTGELFF

J: TRBJ2-4
D: TRBD1
V: TRBV2
size: -
DNA: TGTGCCAGCACCCTGACAGGGTTATTCGGCATTCAGTACTTC
CDR3: CASTLTGLFGIQYF

J: TRBJ1-5
D: TRBD1
V: TRBV28
size: -
DNA: TGTGCCAGCAGTGTGACAGGGGCGGGCAATCAGCCCCAGCATTTT
CDR3: CASSVTGAGNQPQHF

J: TRBJ1-1
D: -
V: TRBV3-1/TRBV3-2
size: once
DNA: TGTGCCAGCAGCCAAGATTCACGCCCGAACACTGAAGCTTTCTTT
CDR3: CASSQDSRPNTEAFF

J: TRBJ1-1
D: TRBD1
V: TRBV9
size: once
DNA: TGTGCCAGCAGCGTAGGAGGGGACAGGACGAACACTGAAGCTTTCTTT
CDR3: CASSVGGDRTNTEAFF

J: TRBJ2-3
D: TRBD1
V: TRBV9
size: -
DNA: TGTGCCAGCAGCCCCCGGACAGGAGGTTTGAAAGATACGCAGTATTTT
CDR3: CASSPRTGGLKDTQYF

J: TRBJ2-5
D: TRBD1
V: TRBV9
size: -
DNA: TGTGCCAGCAGCGTAACAGGGGGCGGAGAGACCCAGTACTTC
CDR3: CASSVTGGGETQYF

J: TRBJ2-7
D: -
V: TRBV19
size: -
DNA: TGTGCCAGTAGTAGCCCGGGACGGCTGTACGAGCAGTACTTC
CDR3: CASSSPGRLYEQYF

J: TRBJ2-1
D: -
V: TRBV11-2
size: -
DNA: TGTGCCAGCAGCTCCCTCCGGGGTCGGCTAGCTCACAATGAGCAGTTCTTC
CDR3: CASSSLRGRLAHNEQFF

J: TRBJ2-3
D: TRBD2
V: TRBV7-2
size: -
DNA: TGTGCCAGCAGCTTAGTAGTGTATGGGCGGGAGGGCCCAGATACGCAGTATTTT
CDR3: CASSLVVYGREGPDTQYF

J: TRBJ1-2
D: TRBD1
V: TRBV19
size: -
DNA: TGTGCCAGTAGTCCCACAGGGGATGGCTACACCTTC
CDR3: CASSPTGDGYTF

J: TRBJ2-1
D: -
V: TRBV19
size: -
DNA: TGTGCCAGTAGTATTGTAGACTACAATGAGCAGTTCTTC
CDR3: CASSIVDYNEQFF

J: TRBJ1-3
D: -
V: TRBV19
size: -
DNA: TGTGCCAGTACCACGACCTTAAGGGATTCCTCTGGAAACACCATATATTTT
CDR3: CASTTTLRDSSGNTIYF

J: TRBJ2-7
D: TRBD1
V: TRBV28
size: -
DNA: TGTGCCAGCAGTGACGTAGGTGGGGACAGGGTATACGAGCAGTACTTC
CDR3: CASSDVGGDRVYEQYF

J: TRBJ1-2
D: TRBD1
V: TRBV6-5
size: -
DNA: TGTGCCAGCGTTTCAACCTGGACAGGGACCGTAAGCTACACCTTC
CDR3: CASVSTWTGTVSYTF

J: TRBJ2-1
D: -
V: TRBV24-1
size: -
DNA: TGTGCCACCAGTGATTCGAGGGTCTTGGGATACAATGAGCAGTTCTTC
CDR3: CATSDSRVLGYNEQFF

J: TRBJ2-7
D: -
V: TRBV11-2
size: -
DNA: TGTGCCAGCAGCCATCTAGAAGGACGAACCTACGAGCAGTACTTC
CDR3: CASSHLEGRTYEQYF

J: TRBJ1-2
D: -
V: TRBV28
size: -
DNA: TGTGCCAGCACCGCTCGGGGCCATGGCTACACCTTC
CDR3: CASTARGHGYTF

J: TRBJ2-1
D: TRBD2
V: TRBV3-1/TRBV3-2
size: -
DNA: TGTGCCAGCAGCCAAGGTACTAGCGGGGGATACAATGAGCAGTTCTTC
CDR3: CASSQGTSGGYNEQFF

J: TRBJ2-4
D: -
V: TRBV7-9
size: -
DNA: TGTGCCAGCAGCTTATGGAGGGAAGCCAAAAACATTCAGTACTTC
CDR3: CASSLWREAKNIQYF

J: TRBJ1-5
D: TRBD1
V: TRBV19
size: -
DNA: TGTGCCAGTAGTTCAGGGGGTCGGCAACAGCCCCAGCATTTT
CDR3: CASSSGGRQQPQHF

J: TRBJ2-7
D: -
V: TRBV7-2
size: -
DNA: TGTGCCAGCAGCCCCCCTAGCGTCCACTACGAGCAGTACTTC
CDR3: CASSPPSVHYEQYF

J: TRBJ1-2
D: -
V: TRBV28
size: -
DNA: TGTGCCAGCAGTTTTAGGTATGGCTACACCTTC
CDR3: CASSFRYGYTF

J: TRBJ1-5
D: TRBD1
V: TRBV19
size: few
DNA: TGTGCCAGTAGTTTTGTGGGACAGGTGGGCAATCAGCCCCAGCATTTT
CDR3: CASSFVGQVGNQPQHF

J: TRBJ1-5
D: -
V: TRBV5-5
size: -
DNA: TGTGCCAGCAGCCCGACGGGGGGTTTTTTGCATTTT
CDR3: CASSPTGGFLHF

J: TRBJ2-1
D: TRBD2
V: TRBV28
size: -
DNA: TGTGCCAGCAGTCGGCTTAGCGGGAGTAATGAGCAGTTCTTC
CDR3: CASSRLSGSNEQFF

J: TRBJ2-1
D: -
V: TRBV2
size: -
DNA: TGTGCCAGCAGGGACCCCCTCGGGGAGCAGTTCTTC
CDR3: CASRDPLGEQFF

J: TRBJ1-1
D: -
V: TRBV5-5
size: -
DNA: TGTGCCAGCAGCGCCCACCCGACAGATGAAGCTTTCTTT
CDR3: CASSAHPTDEAFF

J: TRBJ2-1
D: -
V: TRBV2
size: -
DNA: TGTGCCAGCAAACCGGGAGTAGGTTACAATGAGCAGTTCTTC
CDR3: CASKPGVGYNEQFF

J: TRBJ2-7
D: TRBD1
V: TRBV11-2
size: medium-sized
DNA: TGTGCCAGCAGCTGGACAGGGGGCTACGAGCAGTACTTC
CDR3: CASSWTGGYEQYF

J: TRBJ1-1
D: TRBD1
V: TRBV18
size: -
DNA: TGTGCCAGCTCACTACCACAGGGGGGAGCTTTCTTT
CDR3: CASSLPQGGAFF

J: TRBJ2-5
D: TRBD1
V: TRBV11-2
size: -
DNA: TGTGCCAGCAGCGCCCGACAGGGCCAAGAGACCCAGTACTTC
CDR3: CASSARQGQETQYF

J: TRBJ2-7
D: -
V: TRBV12-5
size: once
DNA: TGTGCTAGTGGTTTGGTTTTGGGGGCTAATACCTACGAGCAGTACTTC
CDR3: CASGLVLGANTYEQYF

J: TRBJ2-3
D: TRBD2
V: TRBV11-2
size: many
DNA: TGTGCCACGGGAGCGGGAGGCCAAGATACGCAGTATTTT
CDR3: CATGAGGQDTQYF

J: TRBJ2-1
D: TRBD2
V: TRBV15
size: -
DNA: TGTGCCACCTCCCCCGGCCTAGCGGGAGACAATGAGCAGTTCTTC
CDR3: CATSPGLAGDNEQFF

J: TRBJ1-3
D: -
V: TRBV4-3
size: -
DNA: TGCGCCAGCAGCCAAATGTTACAGGGTGGGCTAGGGTCTGGAAACACCATATATTTT
CDR3: CASSQMLQGGLGSGNTIYF